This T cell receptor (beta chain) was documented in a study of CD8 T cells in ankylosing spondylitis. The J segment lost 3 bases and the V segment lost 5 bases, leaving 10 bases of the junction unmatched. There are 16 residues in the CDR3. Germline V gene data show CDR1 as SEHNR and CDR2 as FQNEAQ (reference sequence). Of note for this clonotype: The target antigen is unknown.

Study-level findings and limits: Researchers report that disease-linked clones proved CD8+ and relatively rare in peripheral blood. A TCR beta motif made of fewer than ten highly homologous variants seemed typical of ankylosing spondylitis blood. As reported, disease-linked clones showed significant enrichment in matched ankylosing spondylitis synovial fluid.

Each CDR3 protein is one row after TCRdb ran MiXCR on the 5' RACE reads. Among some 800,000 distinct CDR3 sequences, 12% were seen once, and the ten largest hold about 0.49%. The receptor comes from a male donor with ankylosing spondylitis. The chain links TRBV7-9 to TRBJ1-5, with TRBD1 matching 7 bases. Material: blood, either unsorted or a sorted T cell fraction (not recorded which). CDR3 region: CASSLGTGDPNQPQHF. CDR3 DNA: TGTGCCAGCAGCCTGGGAACAGGGGACCCCAATCAGCCCCAGCATTTT. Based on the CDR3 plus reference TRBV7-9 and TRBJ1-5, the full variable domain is DTGVSQNPRHKITKRGQNVTFRCDPISEHNRLYWYRQTLGQGPEFLTYFQNEAQLEKSRLLSDRFSAERPKGSFSTLEIQRTEQGDSAMYLCASSLGTGDPNQPQHFGDGTRLSIL.